The clone carrying this T cell receptor beta chain was observed a few times. Looked up from germline, CDR1 is ENHRY and CDR2 is SYGVKD. The length of the CDR3 is 15 residues. With 0 bases removed from V and 2 bases from J, the gap between germline ends came to 9 bases. TCRdb passed the PCR reads through MiXCR, listing each CDR3 protein once. The sample holds hundreds of thousands of distinct CDR3 sequences, about 25% seen once. The data stem from a study of molecular identifiers for immune sequencing clone quantification. The source material was naive CD8+ T cells from blood, with Jurkat cell RNA spiked in. Subset: FACS-sorted CD8+CD4-CCR7+CD45RA+ naive T cells. The TCR originated in a human donor in good health. Some libraries in this study had Jurkat cell RNA spiked in. This chain links TRBV10-3 with TRBJ2-3; D uncertain. CDR3 region: CAISESNAFTDTQYF. In DNA, the CDR3 is TGTGCCATCAGTGAGTCAAACGCCTTCACAGATACGCAGTATTTT.